Sequencing of this T cell receptor beta chain was carried out in a study of blood T cell repertoires in COVID-19. For the study at large: Nucleic acid was either cDNA or gDNA, and it came from T cells, B-cell-depleted T cells, or PBMCs.

Per the original data handling: How many nucleated cells were present was estimated from reference gene primer amplification. Assay: immunoSEQ multiplex PCR; the TCRdb copy retains only in-frame clones and omits some. V and J calls and clone size are as listed in that table; D and trimming were resolved from the DNA. The top ten clones hold about 5.1% of a sample with hundreds of thousands of clones, almost 85% of them seen once. Enrolment of Seattle patients took place during active infection, and they were followed longitudinally. Germline V gives CDR1 SGHRS, CDR2 YFSETQ. The V gene lost 4 bases and the J gene lost 2 bases, with 12 bases spanning the gap. The CDR3 sequence is 14 residues long.

This receptor was taken from a man aged 45-65 years with COVID-19, enrolled during active disease. The chain combines TRBV5-1 with TRBJ1-1; no firm D call. The source material was peripheral blood. CDR3 in amino acids: CASSADFYNTEAFF. The CDR3 DNA sequence: TGCGCCAGCAGCGCCGACTTTTATAACACTGAAGCTTTCTTT.